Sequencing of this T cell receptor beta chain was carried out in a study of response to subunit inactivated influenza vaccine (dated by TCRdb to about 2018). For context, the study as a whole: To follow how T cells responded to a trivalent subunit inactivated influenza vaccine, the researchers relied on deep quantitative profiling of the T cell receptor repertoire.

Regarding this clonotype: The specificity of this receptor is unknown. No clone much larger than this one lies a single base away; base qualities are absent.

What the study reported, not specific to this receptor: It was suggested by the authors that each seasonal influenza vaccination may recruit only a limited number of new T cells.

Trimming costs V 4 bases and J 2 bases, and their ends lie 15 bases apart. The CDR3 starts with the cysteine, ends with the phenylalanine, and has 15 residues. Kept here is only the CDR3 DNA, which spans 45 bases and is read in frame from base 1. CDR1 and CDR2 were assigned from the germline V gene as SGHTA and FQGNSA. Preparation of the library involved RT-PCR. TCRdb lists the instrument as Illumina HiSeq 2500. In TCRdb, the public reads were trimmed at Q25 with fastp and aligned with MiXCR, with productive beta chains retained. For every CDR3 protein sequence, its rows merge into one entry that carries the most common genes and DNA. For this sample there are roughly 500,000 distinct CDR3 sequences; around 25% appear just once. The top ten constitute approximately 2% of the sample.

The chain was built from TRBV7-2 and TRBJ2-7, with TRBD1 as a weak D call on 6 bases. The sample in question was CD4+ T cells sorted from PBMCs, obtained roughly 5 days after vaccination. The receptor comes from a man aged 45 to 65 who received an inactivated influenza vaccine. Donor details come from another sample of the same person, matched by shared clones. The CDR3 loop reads CASSSYPGHTYEQYF. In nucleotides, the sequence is TGTGCCAGCAGCTCGTACCCGGGACACACCTACGAGCAGTACTTC.